Described below is a single TCR beta chain sequence and its context. The source of the sample is a study of cytomegalovirus exposure and HLA in healthy donors. The germline V gene has CDR1 SQVTM and CDR2 ANQGSEA. This CDR3 region has 15 residues. Trimming cost V 4 bases and J 1 base; bases outside gene matches: 9. A multiplex PCR was run with 60 Vbeta primers and 13 Jbeta primers. Using immunoSEQ multiplex PCR, the repertoire was profiled, and TCRdb retains in-frame clones only, with some absent. The table includes over 150,000 clones, 70% to 90% detected once. This receptor was identified in a woman aged 40-49 years in good health and CMV-seropositive. The V call is TRBV29-1, the J call TRBJ2-7, with 8 bases fitting TRBD2. Material: PBMCs. CDR3 nucleotide sequence: TGCAGCGTTGGAAGGTCCGGGAGGGCTTCCTACGAGCAGTACTTC. Amino acids: CSVGRSGRASYEQYF.